The sequence of this TCR beta chain was determined in a study of T cells in Graves' hyperthyroidism and ophthalmopathy. RNA transcripts provided the source from which TCR beta CDR3 regions were amplified. First-round RT-PCR of the TCR CDR3 relied on the HTBI primer set. TCRdb re-called the multiplex PCR reads with MiXCR, one entry per CDR3 protein. The repertoire has 250,000 to 300,000 distinct CDR3 sequences, around 13% of them found once; the top ten carry approximately 7.9%. This clonotype was recorded a few times. Germline V gene sequence: CDR1 DFQATT, CDR2 SNEGSKA (reference sequence). Trimming removed 3 bases at V and 0 bases at J, with 9 bases between. The CDR3 consists of 13 residues.

The TCR sequence derives from a middle-aged woman with Graves' hyperthyroidism. The V and J genes are TRBV20-1 and TRBJ2-7; D gene unclear. Sequenced: blood. CDR3 bases: TGCAGTGCTAGTGGAGATATCTCCTACGAGCAGTACTTC. This gives the protein CSASGDISYEQYF.